This T cell receptor (beta chain) derives from a study of T-cell reconstitution after alpha-beta-depleted transplantation in children. Unique molecular identifiers were built into the TCRbeta library. TCRdb reprocessed the PCR reads with MiXCR, giving one entry per CDR3 protein. The sample includes around 300,000 distinct CDR3 sequences, about 9.4% of them seen just once. Findings and limits, study-wide: At one year after transplant, newly produced T cells mostly accounted for T-cell counts and diversity. The high TCRbeta diversity at day 60 in some patients came from surviving recipient T cells and thymic progenitors. Where alpha-beta T cells came from about two months after transplant was reportedly several hundred expanded graft clones.

A word on this clonotype: Its target is unknown. One base away lies a much larger clone, so this may be a sequencing read error.

V shed 6 bases and J 2 bases; nucleotides not matched to a gene: 7. CDR3 length equals 15 residues. This specimen was PBMCs, taken before TCRalphabeta/CD19-depleted stem cell transplant. The V call is TRBV12-3 or TRBV12-4, the J call TRBJ2-1; 7 bases are shared with TRBD1. The TCR sequence derives from a boy less than two years old with acute myeloid leukemia, due to receive a stem cell transplant. The CDR3 nucleotides read TGTGCCAGCAGACCACAGGGGAACCCCTACAATGAGCAGTTCTTC. Translation gives CASRPQGNPYNEQFF.